This T cell receptor beta chain was profiled in a study of cytomegalovirus exposure and HLA in healthy donors. For the study at large: Among the approximately 400 donors who were genotyped, roughly 76% fell in the genetic ancestry cluster that is associated with self-reported Caucasian donors.

The PCR ran on 60 Vbeta and 13 Jbeta primers. TCRdb's copy holds only in-frame clones and misses some; the assay was immunoSEQ multiplex PCR. Counted here are 100,000 to 150,000 clones, roughly 86% occurring once; the ten biggest clones make up about 2%. Trimming stripped 2 bases from V and 14 bases from J, with 10 bases between. The CDR3 is made up of 11 amino acids. CDR1 DFQATT and CDR2 SNEGSKA come from the germline V gene (reference sequence). This TCR was sampled from a man aged 18 to 35 in good health and CMV-seronegative. The chain employs TRBV20-1 and TRBJ1-6; tentative D call: TRBD1 (5 bases). The material sequenced was PBMCs. The DNA for the CDR3 is TGCAGTGCTAGAAGGGGTCCAGCCCTCCACTTT. Its protein is CSARRGPALHF.